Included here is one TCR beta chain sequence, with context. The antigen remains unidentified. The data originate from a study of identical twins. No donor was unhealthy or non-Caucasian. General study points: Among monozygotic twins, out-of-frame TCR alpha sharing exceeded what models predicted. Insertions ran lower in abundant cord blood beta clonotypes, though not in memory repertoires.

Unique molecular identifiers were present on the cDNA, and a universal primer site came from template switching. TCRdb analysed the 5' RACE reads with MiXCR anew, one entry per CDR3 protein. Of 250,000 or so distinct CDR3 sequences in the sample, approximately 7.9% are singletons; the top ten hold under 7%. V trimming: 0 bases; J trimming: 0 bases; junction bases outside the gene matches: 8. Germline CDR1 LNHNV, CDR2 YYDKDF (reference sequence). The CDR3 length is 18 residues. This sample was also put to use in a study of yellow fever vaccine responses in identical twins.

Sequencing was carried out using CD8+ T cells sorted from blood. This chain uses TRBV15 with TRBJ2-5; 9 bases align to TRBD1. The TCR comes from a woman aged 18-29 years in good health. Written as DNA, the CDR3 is TGTGCCACCAGCAGAGATTTAAGGGACAGGGCCCACCAAGAGACCCAGTACTTC. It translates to CATSRDLRDRAHQETQYF.